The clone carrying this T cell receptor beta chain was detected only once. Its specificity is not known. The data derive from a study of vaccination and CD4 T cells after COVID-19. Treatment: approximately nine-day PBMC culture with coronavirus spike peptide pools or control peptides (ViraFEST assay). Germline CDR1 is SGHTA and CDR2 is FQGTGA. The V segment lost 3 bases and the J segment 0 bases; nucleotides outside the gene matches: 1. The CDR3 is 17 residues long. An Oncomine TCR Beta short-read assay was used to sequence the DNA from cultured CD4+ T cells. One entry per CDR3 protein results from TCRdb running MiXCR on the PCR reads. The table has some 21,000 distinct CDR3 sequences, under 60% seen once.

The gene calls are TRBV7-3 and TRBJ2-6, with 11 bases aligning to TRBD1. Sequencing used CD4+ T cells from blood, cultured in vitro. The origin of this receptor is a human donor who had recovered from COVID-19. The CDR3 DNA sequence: TGTGCCAGCAGCTTGGGACAGGGGGGCTCTGGGGCCAACGTCCTGACTTTC. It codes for CASSLGQGGSGANVLTF.